This T cell receptor beta chain is from a study of shared clonotypes between healthy human individuals. J lost 3 bases, V lost 5 bases, and 6 bases had no gene match. The CDR3 runs to 14 residues. Germline CDR1 and CDR2: LNHDA and SQIVND (reference sequence). The CD4+ fraction was divided into a CD45RA+ naive subset and a CD45RA-negative memory subset. Only in-frame clones appear in the TCRdb table, and some are missing; sequencing was by immunoSEQ multiplex PCR. The data hold over a million clones, with about 77% observed a single time. The sequence came from a man aged 18 to 30 in good health. What was sequenced was memory CD4+ T cells sorted from blood. Subset here: CD45RA-negative fraction. The gene calls are TRBV19 and TRBJ1-2; TRBD1 agrees at 7 bases. The CDR3 sequence: CASSPPRGYYGYTF. In DNA, the CDR3 is TGTGCCAGTAGTCCTCCCAGGGGGTACTATGGCTACACCTTC.